This TCR beta chain was sequenced for a study of blood T cells in healthy people across ages. This clonotype turned up a few times. Combining a sample-barcoded 5' primer with a J-beta primer mix, a second PCR ran for roughly 7 to 11 cycles. TCRdb processed the 5' RACE reads anew with MiXCR; each CDR3 protein has one entry. This table has roughly 1.5 million distinct CDR3 sequences, roughly two fifths appearing once. The CDR3 is 13 residues long. V lost 1 base and J 2 bases, leaving 8 bases between the germline ends. Germline CDR1 DFQATT, CDR2 SNEGSKA (reference sequence). The receptor's source is a young woman in good health. The specimen sequenced was blood. V usage is TRBV20-1 and J usage is TRBJ2-5; D not certain. The CDR3 DNA sequence: TGCAGTGCTAGAGGCGACCTGCAAGAGACCCAGTACTTC. Protein: CSARGDLQETQYF.